Below are 32 T cell receptor beta chains sequenced from a single sample in a study of T cell responses to AZD1222 COVID-19 vaccine. The table came from immunoSEQ multiplex PCR; TCRdb's copy has only in-frame clones and leaves some out. The sample contains approximately 150,000 clones, about 90% of which appear only once. Source: peripheral blood, taken on day 0 of AZD1222 vaccination. The receptors were sampled from an adult in good health.

V gene TRBV27 combines with J gene TRBJ2-1; the D gene is possibly TRBD2 (6 bases). This CDR3 spans 11 amino acids. V was pared by 2 bases and J by 13 bases, with 9 bases between. CDR1 is MNHEY, CDR2 SMNVEV, per germline (reference sequence). As DNA, the CDR3 is TGTGCCAGCAGTTTAGGGGGGAGCCAGTTCTTC. Its protein product is CASSLGGSQFF.

This clone came up once. The chain links TRBV6-6 to TRBJ1-3, with D uncertain. This CDR3 contains 16 residues. V dropped 1 base and J dropped 0 bases, with 10 bases sitting between them. Germline V gene sequence: CDR1 MNHNY, CDR2 SVGAGI (reference sequence). The CDR3 DNA is TGTGCCAGCAGTTACTATGAGGCCTACTCTGGAAACACCATATATTTT. Encoded protein: CASSYYEAYSGNTIYF.

This rearrangement joins TRBV27 to TRBJ1-1, with D perhaps TRBD1 (5 bases). The ends were cut back, 2 bases at V and 0 bases at J, with 19 bases in the middle. The V gene's germline CDR1 is MNHEY and CDR2 SMNVEV (reference sequence). The CDR3 has 18 residues. CDR3 protein: CASSLEGGHGRVNTEAFF. In DNA form, the CDR3 reads TGTGCCAGCAGTTTAGAGGGTGGACACGGCCGTGTGAACACTGAAGCTTTCTTT.

The rearrangement uses TRBV28 and TRBJ2-2; weak D call: TRBD1 (6 bases). Germline loops: CDR1 MDHEN, CDR2 SYDVKM. This CDR3 is 18 amino acids long. V gave up 3 bases and J gave up 5 bases, with 22 bases separating them. The DNA for the CDR3 is TGTGCCAGCAGTTTCCCTCCTGGGAGAAACAGGGCTACCGGGGAGCTGTTTTTT. Translating it yields CASSFPPGRNRATGELFF.

The chain links TRBV6-6 to TRBJ1-5; D ambiguous. Trimming stripped 5 bases from V and 1 base from J, with 9 bases between. CDR1 and CDR2 (germline): MNHNY, SVGAGI (reference sequence). There are 14 residues in the CDR3. The CDR3 spells CASSTTDSNQPQHF. CDR3 nucleotide sequence: TGTGCCAGCAGTACAACGGACAGCAATCAGCCCCAGCATTTT.

J is TRBJ2-7 and V is TRBV27, with D hard to call. Germline CDR1 is MNHEY and CDR2 is SMNVEV (reference sequence). The CDR3 spans 14 residues. Trimming shortened V by 3 bases and J by 3 bases, and 12 bases separated the two germline ends. The CDR3 region is CASSLKPLGYEQYF. The CDR3 DNA is TGTGCCAGCAGTTTGAAGCCCCTGGGCTACGAGCAGTACTTC.

This chain connects TRBV5-4 to TRBJ2-7; 8 nucleotides match TRBD1. With V trimmed by 4 bases and J by 6 bases, 3 bases remained unmatched. The CDR3 has 12 residues. CDR1 and CDR2 (germline): SGHNT, YYREEE (reference sequence). DNA for the CDR3: TGTGCCAGCAGCCCGGGGACAGGCGAGCAGTACTTC. Its protein product is CASSPGTGEQYF.

The chain uses TRBV7-2 and TRBJ1-3; no definite D call. Germline loops: CDR1 SGHTA, CDR2 FQGNSA. V was trimmed by 5 bases and J by 0 bases, leaving 17 bases between them. The CDR3 consists of 17 residues. Here the CDR3 reads CASSPNFVASSGNTIYF. The DNA of the CDR3 is TGTGCCAGCAGCCCCAATTTCGTCGCGAGCTCTGGAAACACCATATATTTT. The full variable domain, in which reference TRBV7-2 and TRBJ1-3 provide the parts outside the CDR3, is GAGVSQSPSNKVTEKGKDVELRCDPISGHTALYWYRQSLGQGLEFLIYFQGNSAPDKSGLPSDRFSAERTGGSVSTLTIQRTQQEDSAVYLCASSPNFVASSGNTIYFGEGSWLTVV.

The chain employs TRBV28 and TRBJ2-2, with D possibly TRBD2 on 6 matching bases. Trimming shortened V by 10 bases and J by 6 bases, and 18 bases separated the two germline ends. The CDR3 covers 14 residues. Looked up from germline, CDR1 is MDHEN and CDR2 is SYDVKM. The CDR3 bases are TGTGCCACCCTAAGAGGAGGGAGCGCCGGGGAGCTGTTTTTT. Translation: CATLRGGSAGELFF.

The rearrangement joins TRBV5-4 to TRBJ1-1, with D hard to call. Trimming cost V 0 bases and J 4 bases, with 10 bases left between them. CDR3 length equals 14 residues. The germline V gene encodes CDR1 SGHNT and CDR2 YYREEE (reference sequence). CDR3 sequence (DNA): TGTGCCAGCAGCTTGGGGGCCAGCCCCACTGAAGCTTTCTTT. It yields the protein CASSLGASPTEAFF.

V gene TRBV2 combines with J gene TRBJ1-4, with D uncertain. This CDR3 has 16 amino acids. Germline CDR1 reads SNHLY; CDR2 reads FYNNEI. V was shortened by 4 bases and J by 0 bases, with 12 bases between the two germline ends. Here the CDR3 reads CASSAPPGATNEKLFF. DNA for the CDR3: TGTGCCAGCAGTGCCCCTCCAGGTGCAACTAATGAAAAACTGTTTTTT.

The rearrangement joins TRBV6-5 to TRBJ1-3; 9 bases are shared with TRBD1. The CDR3 has 14 amino acids. V lost 3 bases and J lost 9; bases outside the gene matches: 6. Germline CDR1 and CDR2: MNHEY and SVGAGI. This chain's CDR3 is CASSYSGQGSTIYF. CDR3 nucleotide sequence: TGTGCCAGCAGTTATTCTGGACAGGGGAGCACCATATATTTT.

The genes are TRBV2 and TRBJ2-7; 8 bases are a match to TRBD1. CDR1 is SNHLY, CDR2 FYNNEI, per germline. The CDR3 spans 12 residues. Trimming took 7 bases from V and 6 from J; bases not matched to a gene: 5. The CDR3 bases are TGTGCCAGCATGGGACAGGTAGGCGAGCAGTACTTC. It encodes CASMGQVGEQYF.

This chain uses TRBV19 with TRBJ1-4; unclear D gene. CDR3 length: 14 amino acids. V was shortened by 6 bases and J by 6 bases, with 14 bases between the two germline ends. Germline CDR1 LNHDA, CDR2 SQIVND (reference sequence). CDR3 DNA: TGTGCCAGTAGCCGGGCAAAGGTAGATGAAAAACTGTTTTTT. Amino acids: CASSRAKVDEKLFF.

There are a few counts of this clone. The chain couples TRBV1 to TRBJ1-1; TRBD1 is taken as the D call from the table, unchecked against the DNA. TRBV1 is annotated as a pseudogene. The CDR3 extends over 17 amino acids. Here the CDR3 DNA reads TGCACCAGCAGCCAAGATCTGCGGGACAGGGGTTGCACTGAAGCTTTCTTT. Translation: CTSSQDLRDRGCTEAFF.

The rearrangement joins TRBV27 to TRBJ1-2; D is undetermined. V lost 7 bases and J lost 6, with 12 bases in between. The CDR3 has 12 amino acids. The germline gives CDR1 MNHEY, CDR2 SMNVEV (reference sequence). Here the CDR3 reads CASKTGGNGYTF. CDR3 DNA sequence: TGTGCCAGCAAAACGGGAGGGAATGGCTACACCTTC.

The chain links TRBV19 to TRBJ1-4; D remains ambiguous. CDR3 length: 16 amino acids. Trimming cost V 2 bases and J 7 bases, with 17 bases left between them. Germline CDR1 and CDR2: LNHDA and SQIVND (reference sequence). The CDR3 coding sequence is TGTGCCAGTAGTATATCACCCGGAGCATCGGGTGAAAAACTGTTTTTT. It codes for CASSISPGASGEKLFF.

J is TRBJ1-5 and V is TRBV18, with a possible D match to TRBD1 (6 bases). The CDR3 extends over 15 amino acids. Germline CDR1 KGHSH, CDR2 LQKENI. Trimming pared 6 bases from V and 4 bases from J, leaving 16 bases between. Written as DNA, the CDR3 is TGTGCCAGCTCGGTAAATACAGGGACGAATCAGCCCCAGCATTTT. Protein: CASSVNTGTNQPQHF.

This chain links TRBV29-1 with TRBJ1-1; possibly TRBD1 for D (6 bases). The CDR3 loop spans 15 amino acids. V was pared by 4 bases and J by 3 bases, with 18 bases between. CDR1 and CDR2 from the germline V gene are SQVTM and ANQGSEA. DNA of the CDR3: TGCAGCGTTGTAGTGTTGGGGGCCGGGGACACTGAAGCTTTCTTT. Its protein product is CSVVVLGAGDTEAFF.

The genes are TRBV6-2 or TRBV6-3 and TRBJ2-7; TRBD2 aligns across 12 bases. The CDR3 length is 16 residues. Looked up from germline, CDR1 is MNHEY and CDR2 is SVGEGT. The trim removed 5 bases at V and 9 bases at J, leaving 14 bases unmatched. DNA of the CDR3: TGTGCCAGCAGTCAAACCCGGGGACTAGCGGGCTTCGGGCAGTACTTC. This sequence encodes CASSQTRGLAGFGQYF.

This chain links TRBV19 with TRBJ1-1; tentatively, D is TRBD1 (6 bases). V shed 0 bases and J shed 0 bases, with 20 bases lying between them. The CDR3 spans 19 residues. Germline CDR1 LNHDA, CDR2 SQIVND (reference sequence). CDR3 amino acids: CASSIDQRGGGSLNTEAFF. The CDR3 DNA reads TGTGCCAGTAGTATAGATCAGAGAGGGGGAGGTAGTTTGAACACTGAAGCTTTCTTT.

V gene TRBV20-1 combines with J gene TRBJ2-7; D gene uncertain. CDR1 DFQATT and CDR2 SNEGSKA come from the germline V gene (reference sequence). The CDR3 sequence is 11 residues long. Trimming removed 4 bases at V and 4 bases at J, with 8 bases between. CDR3: CSATQTYEQYF. The CDR3 DNA is TGCAGTGCTACCCAGACTTACGAGCAGTACTTC.

The chain carries TRBV11-2 and TRBJ2-1, with D tentatively TRBD2 (5 bases). The CDR3 length is 17 residues. V was pared by 3 bases and J by 0 bases, with 15 bases between. Germline-derived CDR1 and CDR2 are SGHAT and FQNNGV. The CDR3 loop is CASSFFGLQSSYNEQFF. DNA of the CDR3: TGTGCCAGCAGCTTTTTTGGACTCCAAAGCTCCTACAATGAGCAGTTCTTC.

This clone has just one count. This sequence joins TRBV6-2 or TRBV6-3 and TRBJ1-3, with unresolved D. CDR3 length: 14 amino acids. Trimming took 2 bases from V and 0 from J, leaving 5 bases between them. From germline, CDR1 is MNHEY and CDR2 SVGEGT. CDR3 in amino acids: CASSYEGSGNTIYF. The CDR3 nucleotides read TGTGCCAGCAGTTACGAAGGCTCTGGAAACACCATATATTTT.

This clone showed up just once. This chain uses TRBV27 with TRBJ1-4; no clear D gene. This CDR3 has 14 residues. Germline V gives CDR1 MNHEY, CDR2 SMNVEV (reference sequence). V lost 8 bases and J lost 8, with 18 bases in between. The CDR3: CASAHRALDEKLFF. CDR3 nucleotides: TGTGCCAGCGCGCACCGGGCCCTCGACGAAAAACTGTTTTTT.

As to this clone: This specimen includes other DNA sequences encoding the same CDR3. This chain links TRBV2 with TRBJ2-7; D uncertain. V lost 8 bases and J 3 bases, leaving 5 bases between the germline ends. This CDR3 contains 10 residues. CDR1 is SNHLY and CDR2 is FYNNEI in the germline V gene. The CDR3 spells CASSDYEQYF. In nucleotides, the CDR3 is TGTGCCAGCTCCGACTACGAGCAGTACTTC. Filled out from reference TRBV2 and TRBJ2-7, the complete variable domain reads EPEVTQTPSHQVTQMGQEVILRCVPISNHLYFYWYRQILGQKVEFLVSFYNNEISEKSEIFDDQFSVERPDGSNFTLKIRSTKLEDSAMYFCASSDYEQYFGPGTRLTVT.

The chain employs TRBV18 and TRBJ2-7; no clear D gene. This CDR3 has 14 residues. Per germline, CDR1 KGHSH and CDR2 LQKENI. V lost 2 bases to trimming and J lost 2 bases, with 10 bases between them. CDR3 in DNA: TGTGCCAGCTCACCATCACCTGAAACCTACGAGCAGTACTTC. It translates to CASSPSPETYEQYF.

The V gene is TRBV5-6, the J gene TRBJ1-1; no definite D call. Trimming removed 0 bases at V and 1 base at J, with 7 bases between. The CDR3 has 14 residues. Germline CDR1 is SGHDT and CDR2 is YYEEEE. CDR3 sequence: CASSLAPGNTEAFF. The CDR3 DNA follows: TGTGCCAGCAGCTTGGCCCCAGGGAACACTGAAGCTTTCTTT.

This clone was seen only once. This chain links TRBV20-1 with TRBJ1-6; D remains unclear. The V end lost 3 bases, the J end lost 7 bases, and 10 bases lay between the germline ends. The CDR3 loop spans 13 amino acids. Germline V CDR1 and CDR2: DFQATT, SNEGSKA (reference sequence). The CDR3 sequence is CSASEGTNSPLHF. The CDR3 nucleotides are TGCAGTGCTAGTGAAGGAACCAATTCACCCCTCCACTTT.

This clone was counted once. This CDR3 reads CASSLREIGEQFF. The CDR3 bases are TGTGCCAGCAGCCTCCGGGAGATAGGAGAGCAGTTCTTC. This chain links TRBV2 with TRBJ2-1; tentatively, D is TRBD2 (6 bases). The germline V gene has CDR1 SNHLY and CDR2 FYNNEI. Trimming cost V 6 bases and J 10 bases, with 16 bases left between them. The CDR3 runs to 13 residues.

CDR3 nucleotides: TGTGCCAGCGGGGGAGGCAACACCATATATTTT. Translated: CASGGGNTIYF. V is TRBV11-3 and J is TRBJ1-3; D perhaps matches TRBD1 (5 bases). V dropped 8 bases and J dropped 7 bases, with 9 bases sitting between them. The CDR3 covers 11 residues. Germline CDR1 reads SGHNT; CDR2 reads YENEEA.

V and J are TRBV19 and TRBJ2-2; a weak D match, TRBD2 (6 bases). Deletions cut 10 bases from V and 5 bases from J, with 20 bases between. CDR1 is LNHDA and CDR2 is SQIVND in the germline V gene (reference sequence). This CDR3 is 15 amino acids long. The chain's CDR3 is CATSPVGGGTGELFF. The DNA of the CDR3 is TGTGCCACCTCCCCTGTGGGAGGTGGGACCGGGGAGCTGTTTTTT.